This TCR beta chain is drawn from a study of blood T cells in healthy people across ages. At the level of the study: The capture of about one barcoded beta molecule per two T cells was achieved by template switching.

Trimming shortened V by 2 bases and J by 6 bases, and 14 bases separated the two germline ends. The CDR3 has 15 amino acids. From germline, CDR1 is SGHVS and CDR2 FQNEAQ. Approximately 10 milliliters of peripheral blood were drawn from each donor into EDTA-treated tubes. Each sample gave at least 7 million isolated PBMCs. Findings and caveats of the study: Roughly linear age-related decline in beta diversity appeared, significant by age approximately 41.

A second PCR of about 7 to 12 cycles used a sample-barcoded 5' primer and a J-beta primer mix. TCRdb called the 5' RACE reads again in MiXCR, with one record for every CDR3 protein. Of about 780,000 distinct CDR3 sequences in the sample, 35% to 50% were seen once. In the case of this clonotype: The antigen is unknown.

The clonotype comes from an elderly man in good health. This chain uses TRBV7-8 with TRBJ2-1, with D perhaps assigned TRBD1 or TRBD2 (5 bases each). Sample: blood. In nucleotides, the CDR3 is TGTGCCAGCAGCTTACGGGATGGGGCTGCCAATGAGCAGTTCTTC. Protein sequence: CASSLRDGAANEQFF.